This TCR beta chain was identified during a study of T-cell reconstitution after alpha-beta-depleted transplantation in children. This clonotype has more than one count but fewer than ten. Per germline, CDR1 DFQATT and CDR2 SNEGSKA (reference sequence). V trimming: 3 bases; J trimming: 4 bases; junction bases outside the gene matches: 4. The CDR3 has 14 residues. Unique molecular identifiers were incorporated when the TCRbeta library was constructed. TCRdb recomputed calls from the PCR reads with MiXCR, one row per CDR3 protein. The sample includes over 200,000 distinct CDR3 sequences, around 10% seen only once; the top ten take approximately 6.2%.

The source is a human donor who donated a stem cell graft to a child with acute lymphoblastic leukemia. The chain carries TRBV20-1 and TRBJ2-7; 12 bases are shared with TRBD1. Sequencing was performed on PBMCs from the stem cell graft donor, taken from the stem cell graft. This CDR3 reads CSASPGQGAYEQYF. CDR3 bases: TGCAGTGCTAGTCCGGGACAGGGGGCGTACGAGCAGTACTTC.